This is a list of T cell receptor beta chains from one sample in a study of blood T cell repertoires in COVID-19. Clones were sequenced by immunoSEQ multiplex PCR, and TCRdb holds only the in-frame ones, with some missing. Among 300,000 to 400,000 clones listed, around nine tenths were seen once. The sample comprised PBMCs or T cells enriched from blood (not recorded which). These TCRs come from a woman between 25 and 40 years old with acute COVID-19. CDR3s include the opening cysteine and the closing phenylalanine or tryptophan.

CASSSRQGSNTEAFF	TRBJ1-1	TRBV11-3
CASSEAQANSYEQYF	TRBJ2-7	TRBV18
CASSLLGDSNSYEQYF	TRBJ2-7	TRBV27
CSVAQGWDEQFF	TRBJ2-1	TRBV29-1
CSASGGANYGYTF	TRBJ1-2	TRBV20-1
CASSLRGGEKLFF	TRBJ1-4	TRBV7-2
CASSSRTGTATYEQYF	TRBJ2-7	TRBV7-2
CATSDTDRVEQYF	TRBJ2-7	TRBV24-1
CASSWAGTGVDYEQYF	TRBJ2-7	TRBV5-6
CATSSTGLPSTDTQYF	TRBJ2-3	TRBV15
CATSDSTQGGPEAFF	TRBJ1-1	TRBV24-1